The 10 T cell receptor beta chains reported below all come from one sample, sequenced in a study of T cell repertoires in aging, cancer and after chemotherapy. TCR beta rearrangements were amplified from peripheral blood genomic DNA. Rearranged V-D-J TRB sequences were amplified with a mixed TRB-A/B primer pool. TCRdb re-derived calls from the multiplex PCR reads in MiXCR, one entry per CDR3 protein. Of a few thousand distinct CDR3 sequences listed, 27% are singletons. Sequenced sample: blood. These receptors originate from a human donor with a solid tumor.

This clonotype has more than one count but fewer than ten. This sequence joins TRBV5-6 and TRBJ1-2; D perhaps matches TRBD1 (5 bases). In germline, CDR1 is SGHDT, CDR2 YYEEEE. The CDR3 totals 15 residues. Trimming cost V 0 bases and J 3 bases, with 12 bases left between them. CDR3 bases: TGTGCCAGCAGCTTGGGGGCGGGGGGAGACTATGGCTACACCTTC. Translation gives CASSLGAGGDYGYTF.

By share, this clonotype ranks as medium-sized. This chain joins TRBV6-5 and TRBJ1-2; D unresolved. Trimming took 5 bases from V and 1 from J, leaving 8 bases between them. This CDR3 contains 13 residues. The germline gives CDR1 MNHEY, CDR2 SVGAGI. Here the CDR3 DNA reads TGTGCCAGCAGTACGTGGGGTAACTATGGCTACACCTTC. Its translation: CASSTWGNYGYTF.

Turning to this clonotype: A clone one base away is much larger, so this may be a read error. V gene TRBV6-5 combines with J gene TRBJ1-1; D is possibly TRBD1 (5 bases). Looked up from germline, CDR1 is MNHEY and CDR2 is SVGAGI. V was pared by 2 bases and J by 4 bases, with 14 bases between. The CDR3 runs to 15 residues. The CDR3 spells CASSYTEMRGTEAFF. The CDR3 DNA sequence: TGTGCCAGCAGTTACACAGAAATGAGGGGCACTGAAGCTTTCTTT.

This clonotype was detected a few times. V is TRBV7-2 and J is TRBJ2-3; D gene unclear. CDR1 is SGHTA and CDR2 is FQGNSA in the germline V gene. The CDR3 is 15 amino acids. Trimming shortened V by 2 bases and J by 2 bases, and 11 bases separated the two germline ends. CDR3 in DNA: TGTGCCAGCAGCTTACGCTCGGGTCCCACAGATACGCAGTATTTT. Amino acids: CASSLRSGPTDTQYF.

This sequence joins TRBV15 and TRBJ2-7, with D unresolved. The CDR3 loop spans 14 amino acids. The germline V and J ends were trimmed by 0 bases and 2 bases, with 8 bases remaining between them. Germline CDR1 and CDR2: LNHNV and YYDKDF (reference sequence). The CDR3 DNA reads TGTGCCACCAGCAGAGACCCGGGTACCTACGAGCAGTACTTC. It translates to CATSRDPGTYEQYF.

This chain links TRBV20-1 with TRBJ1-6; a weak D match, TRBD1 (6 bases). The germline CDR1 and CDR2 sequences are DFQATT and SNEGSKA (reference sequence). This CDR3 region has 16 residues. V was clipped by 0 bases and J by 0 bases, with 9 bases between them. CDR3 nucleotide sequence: TGCAGTGCTAGAGATCCAGGGGCCTCCTATAATTCACCCCTCCACTTT. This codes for CSARDPGASYNSPLHF.

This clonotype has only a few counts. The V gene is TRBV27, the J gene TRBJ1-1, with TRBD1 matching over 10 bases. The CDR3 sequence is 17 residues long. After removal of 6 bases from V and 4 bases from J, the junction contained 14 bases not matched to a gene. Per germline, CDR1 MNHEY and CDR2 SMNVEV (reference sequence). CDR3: CASRLGQGPTRGTEAFF. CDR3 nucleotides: TGTGCCAGCAGGCTGGGACAGGGGCCAACCCGGGGCACTGAAGCTTTCTTT.

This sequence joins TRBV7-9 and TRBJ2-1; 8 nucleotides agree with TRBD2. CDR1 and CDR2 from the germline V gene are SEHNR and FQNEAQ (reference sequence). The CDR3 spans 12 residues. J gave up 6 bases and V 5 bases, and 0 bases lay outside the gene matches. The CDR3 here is CASSRGGNEQFF. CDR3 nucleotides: TGTGCCAGCAGCCGGGGGGGCAATGAGCAGTTCTTC. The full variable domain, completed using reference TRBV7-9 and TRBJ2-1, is DTGVSQNPRHKITKRGQNVTFRCDPISEHNRLYWYRQTLGQGPEFLTYFQNEAQLEKSRLLSDRFSAERPKGSFSTLEIQRTEQGDSAMYLCASSRGGNEQFFGPGTRLTVL.

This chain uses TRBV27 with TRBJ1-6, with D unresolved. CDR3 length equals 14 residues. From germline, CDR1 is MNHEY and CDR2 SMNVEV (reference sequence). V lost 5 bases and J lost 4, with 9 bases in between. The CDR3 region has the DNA TGTGCCAGCAGTCTTCCAGTATATAATTCACCCCTCCACTTT. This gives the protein CASSLPVYNSPLHF.

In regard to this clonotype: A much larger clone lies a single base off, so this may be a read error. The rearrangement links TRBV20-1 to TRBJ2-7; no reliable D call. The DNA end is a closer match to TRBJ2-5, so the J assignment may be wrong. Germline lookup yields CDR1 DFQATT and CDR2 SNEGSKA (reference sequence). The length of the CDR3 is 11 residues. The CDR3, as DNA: TGCAGTGCGGGGAAAGCAGAGACCCAGTACTTC. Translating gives CSAGKAETQYF.